The 32 T cell receptor beta chains in this list originate from one sample, sequenced in a study of T cell responses to AZD1222 COVID-19 vaccine. Clones were sequenced by immunoSEQ multiplex PCR, and TCRdb holds only the in-frame ones, with some missing. The sample includes 110,000 or so clones, 80% to 90% of them seen just once. Material: peripheral blood, obtained on day 0 of AZD1222 vaccination. These TCRs come from an adult in good health.

The chain carries TRBV30 and TRBJ2-3; D may be TRBD1 (6 bases). The CDR3 consists of 20 residues. The germline V gene has CDR1 GTSNPN and CDR2 SVGIG (reference sequence). The ends were cut back, 0 bases at V and 4 bases at J, with 29 bases in the middle. CDR3 in amino acids: CAWSVHSKRARPRQADTQYF. In DNA form, the CDR3 reads TGTGCCTGGAGTGTCCACTCAAAACGGGCCCGACCTAGACAGGCAGATACGCAGTATTTT.

The chain carries TRBV4-2 and TRBJ1-1; D not certain. Deletions cut 1 base from V and 7 bases from J, with 22 bases between. The V gene's germline CDR1 is LGHNA and CDR2 YNFKEQ. The CDR3 runs 17 residues. The CDR3 loop is CASSQGPQRQEEIEAFF. The CDR3 DNA sequence: TGTGCCAGCAGCCAAGGGCCCCAAAGACAAGAAGAAATTGAAGCTTTCTTT.

The chain couples TRBV30 to TRBJ1-5; possibly TRBD1 for D (5 bases). CDR1 is GTSNPN, CDR2 SVGIG, per germline (reference sequence). Trimming pared 8 bases from V and 1 base from J, leaving 12 bases between. The CDR3 sequence is 13 residues long. For the CDR3, the DNA is TGTGCCGCCGGACACCTGAGCAATCAGCCCCAGCATTTT. This sequence encodes CAAGHLSNQPQHF.

The chain is built from TRBV4-1 and TRBJ1-4, with TRBD1 matching 12 bases. Germline V gene lookup returns CDR1 MGHRA and CDR2 YSYEKL. Losses at the gene ends were 0 bases for V and 7 bases for J; bases not matched to a gene: 6. The CDR3 has 17 residues. CDR3 in DNA: TGCGCCAGCAGCCAAGATGGGGGGACAGGGGGCAGTGAAAAACTGTTTTTT. Translated: CASSQDGGTGGSEKLFF.

The V gene is TRBV2, the J gene TRBJ1-2, with D perhaps matching TRBD1 (6 bases). V lost 0 bases, J lost 7 bases, and 9 bases lay in between. The germline gives CDR1 SNHLY, CDR2 FYNNEI. The CDR3 extends over 13 amino acids. The DNA for the CDR3 is TGTGCCAGCAGTGAAGCCAACAGGGCTGGCTACACCTTC. This sequence encodes CASSEANRAGYTF. The variable domain in full, completed from reference TRBV2 and TRBJ1-2, reads EPEVTQTPSHQVTQMGQEVILRCVPISNHLYFYWYRQILGQKVEFLVSFYNNEISEKSEIFDDQFSVERPDGSNFTLKIRSTKLEDSAMYFCASSEANRAGYTFGSGTRLTVV.

The chain joins TRBV14 to TRBJ2-3; no firm D call. The CDR3 runs 10 residues. The germline V gene encodes CDR1 SGHDN and CDR2 FVKESK. The V and J ends lost 10 bases and 5 bases respectively, with 7 bases between them. CDR3 in amino acids: CATSEDTQYF. The CDR3 DNA is TGTGCCACCTCAGAAGATACGCAGTATTTT.

V usage is TRBV7-9 and J usage is TRBJ1-5; D is ambiguous. Germline values: CDR1 SEHNR, CDR2 FQNEAQ (reference sequence). Deletions cut 1 base from V and 0 bases from J, with 7 bases between. The length of the CDR3 is 15 residues. CDR3 nucleotides: TGTGCCAGCAGCTTAGGGGCCTATAGCAATCAGCCCCAGCATTTT. Amino acids: CASSLGAYSNQPQHF. Full variable domain (missing parts from reference TRBV7-9 and TRBJ1-5): DTGVSQNPRHKITKRGQNVTFRCDPISEHNRLYWYRQTLGQGPEFLTYFQNEAQLEKSRLLSDRFSAERPKGSFSTLEIQRTEQGDSAMYLCASSLGAYSNQPQHFGDGTRLSIL.

The chain couples TRBV18 to TRBJ1-4; unclear D gene. Germline-derived CDR1 and CDR2 are KGHSH and LQKENI. V was clipped by 2 bases and J by 3 bases, with 13 bases between them. The CDR3 consists of 16 residues. CDR3 bases: TGTGCCAGCTCACCAGGTCGCAATGTCCCTAATGAAAAACTGTTTTTT. It yields the protein CASSPGRNVPNEKLFF. The variable domain in full, completed from reference TRBV18 and TRBJ1-4, reads NAGVMQNPRHLVRRRGQEARLRCSPMKGHSHVYWYRQLPEEGLKFMVYLQKENIIDESGMPKERFSAEFPKEGPSILRIQQVVRGDSAAYFCASSPGRNVPNEKLFFGSGTQLSVL.

This chain joins TRBV6-1 and TRBJ1-5; D unresolved. Germline CDR1 MNHNS, CDR2 SASEGT. The CDR3 extends over 14 amino acids. Trimming took 0 bases from V and 0 from J, leaving 3 bases between them. CDR3: CASSEAHSNQPQHF. The CDR3 DNA is TGTGCCAGCAGTGAAGCCCATAGCAATCAGCCCCAGCATTTT.

This clone was counted a few times. V and J are TRBV15 and TRBJ2-7; 9 positions agree with TRBD2. Per the germline V gene, CDR1 is LNHNV and CDR2 is YYDKDF (reference sequence). The CDR3 totals 15 residues. V gave up 0 bases and J gave up 5 bases; unmatched junction bases: 5. In nucleotides, the CDR3 is TGTGCCACCAGCAGAGATAGGGCGGGAGGGGACGAGCAGTACTTC. Its protein is CATSRDRAGGDEQYF.

The chain links TRBV6-5 to TRBJ2-7; TRBD1 might be the D (5 bases). The CDR3 consists of 16 residues. CDR1 and CDR2 (germline): MNHEY, SVGAGI. Trimming took off 4 bases at V and 1 base at J, with 17 bases between the two ends. DNA of the CDR3: TGTGCCAGCAGTTCTTCTTCTAGGCAGGGATCCTACGAGCAGTACTTC. Amino acid sequence: CASSSSSRQGSYEQYF.

V is TRBV14 and J is TRBJ2-5, with D possibly being TRBD2 (6 bases). The CDR3 is 14 amino acids. Trimming cost V 0 bases and J 4 bases, with 9 bases left between them. Germline V gene data show CDR1 as SGHDN and CDR2 as FVKESK. The CDR3 protein is CASSQDGGRETQYF. The CDR3 coding sequence is TGTGCCAGCAGCCAAGACGGGGGTCGAGAGACCCAGTACTTC.

The J gene is TRBJ1-6, the V gene TRBV18; D may be TRBD1 (6 bases). This CDR3 is 14 amino acids long. V lost 4 bases and J lost 10, with 14 bases in between. Germline V gene lookup returns CDR1 KGHSH and CDR2 LQKENI. CDR3 loop: CASSLNREGSPLHF. As DNA, the CDR3 is TGTGCCAGCTCACTTAACAGGGAGGGCTCACCCCTCCACTTT.

The chain is built from TRBV29-1 and TRBJ2-7; weak D call: TRBD2 (6 bases). Germline CDR1 and CDR2: SQVTM and ANQGSEA. The CDR3 consists of 14 residues. Trimming took 6 bases from V and 6 from J, leaving 21 bases between them. The CDR3: CSVGSGTGEREQYF. DNA of the CDR3: TGCAGCGTGGGCTCAGGGACGGGGGAGCGCGAGCAGTACTTC.

The chain has TRBV6-1 and TRBJ2-7; possible D gene TRBD1, 6 bases. Germline CDR1 MNHNS, CDR2 SASEGT. This CDR3 spans 13 amino acids. The ends were cut back, 1 base at V and 6 bases at J, with 10 bases in the middle. The CDR3 DNA reads as TGTGCCAGCAGTGAAGTCGCAGGGGCCGAGCAGTACTTC. This encodes CASSEVAGAEQYF.

J is TRBJ1-6 and V is TRBV4-3; 9 bases agree with TRBD1. V was pared by 1 base and J by 0 bases, with 7 bases of the junction left unmatched. The V gene's germline CDR1 is LGHNA and CDR2 YSLEER. The CDR3 totals 19 residues. CDR3 region: CASSQVGQGRTSYNSPLHF. The CDR3 DNA reads TGCGCCAGCAGCCAAGTGGGACAGGGTAGAACCTCCTATAATTCACCCCTCCACTTT.

The chain has TRBV5-4 and TRBJ1-2, with D tentatively TRBD1 (6 bases). Germline CDR1 SGHNT, CDR2 YYREEE (reference sequence). CDR3 length: 15 amino acids. Trimming left V 3 bases short and J 3 bases short, with 15 bases between. The CDR3 loop is CASSWGQPGDYGYTF. The CDR3 nucleotides are TGTGCCAGCAGCTGGGGGCAGCCCGGGGACTATGGCTACACCTTC.

Here the CDR3 DNA reads TGTGCCAGCAGACGGATAGGAGGGGTTTCCTACGAGCAGTACTTC. Translating gives CASRRIGGVSYEQYF. The V and J genes are TRBV6-5 and TRBJ2-7; a weak D match, TRBD2 (6 bases). From germline, CDR1 is MNHEY and CDR2 SVGAGI. The CDR3 runs to 15 residues. V was trimmed by 6 bases and J by 1 base, leaving 16 bases between them.

This sequence joins TRBV28 and TRBJ1-1; D perhaps matches TRBD1 (6 bases). Germline V gene data show CDR1 as MDHEN and CDR2 as SYDVKM. The CDR3 is 14 amino acids. V was pared by 9 bases and J by 6 bases, with 20 bases between. The CDR3: CASIRPGATAEAFF. The CDR3 DNA is TGTGCCAGTATTCGGCCAGGGGCAACAGCTGAAGCTTTCTTT.

The V call is TRBV19, the J call TRBJ1-2, with TRBD1 matching 7 bases. The J segment lost 8 bases and the V segment lost 4 bases, leaving 7 bases of the junction unmatched. Germline CDR1 and CDR2: LNHDA and SQIVND (reference sequence). The CDR3 runs 13 residues. Written as DNA, the CDR3 is TGTGCCAGTAGTAATACCCAGGGGGACGGCTACACCTTC. Its protein product is CASSNTQGDGYTF.

This chain connects TRBV2 to TRBJ1-1, with a tentative D call TRBD1 (5 bases). The CDR3 covers 14 residues. CDR1 is SNHLY and CDR2 is FYNNEI in the germline V gene. The V end was cut by 1 base, the J end by 4 bases, with 10 bases between. This CDR3 reads CASSEEGLRTEAFF. Here the CDR3 DNA reads TGTGCCAGCAGTGAAGAGGGACTACGCACTGAAGCTTTCTTT.

This clone turned up a few times. The V call is TRBV5-4, the J call TRBJ1-2; possible D gene TRBD1, 6 bases. The CDR3 covers 20 residues. V was cut by 0 bases and J by 4 bases, with 28 bases left in between. The V gene's germline CDR1 is SGHNT and CDR2 YYREEE (reference sequence). CDR3 region: CASSLASFPLILGQSYGYTF. CDR3 coding DNA: TGTGCCAGCAGCTTGGCGTCATTCCCTCTCATACTTGGACAGTCCTATGGCTACACCTTC.

The V call is TRBV5-1, the J call TRBJ2-2; D is uncertain. CDR3 length: 16 amino acids. In germline, CDR1 is SGHRS, CDR2 YFSETQ. V was shortened by 0 bases and J by 7 bases, with 16 bases between the two germline ends. The CDR3 nucleotides read TGCGCCAGCAGCTTGGCGGGTTTGGGTCTCAGCGGGGAGCTGTTTTTT. Translation: CASSLAGLGLSGELFF.

The chain has TRBV4-2 and TRBJ2-2; D is possibly TRBD1 (6 bases). The V gene lost 4 bases and the J gene lost 6 bases, with 15 bases spanning the gap. The CDR3 is made up of 15 amino acids. In germline, CDR1 is LGHNA, CDR2 YNFKEQ. This chain's CDR3 is CASSRAGAESGELFF. As DNA, the CDR3 is TGTGCCAGCAGCCGAGCAGGGGCTGAGTCCGGGGAGCTGTTTTTT.

The rearrangement joins TRBV5-1 to TRBJ2-7, with 10 bases that match TRBD1. Germline V CDR1 and CDR2: SGHRS, YFSETQ. The junction had 13 bases not matched to a gene; V was cut back by 6 bases and J by 7 bases. This CDR3 contains 15 residues. CDR3 sequence reads: CASTLGWTGGNEQYF. CDR3 bases: TGCGCCAGCACCCTTGGTTGGACAGGGGGGAATGAGCAGTACTTC.

The chain employs TRBV11-3 and TRBJ2-3; maybe TRBD2 (6 bases). CDR1 is SGHNT, CDR2 YENEEA, per germline. The CDR3 is made up of 12 amino acids. The germline V and J ends were trimmed by 8 bases and 5 bases, with 11 bases remaining between them. The CDR3 nucleotides are TGTGCCAGCCGGGGGACTCGAGATACGCAGTATTTT. This encodes CASRGTRDTQYF.

The chain uses TRBV6-5 and TRBJ2-1; possible D gene TRBD1, 5 bases. Germline V gene data show CDR1 as MNHEY and CDR2 as SVGAGI. V lost 5 bases, J lost 5 bases, and 7 bases lay in between. The length of the CDR3 is 12 residues. CDR3 in DNA: TGTGCCAGCAGTATGACAGACAATGAGCAGTTCTTC. This gives the protein CASSMTDNEQFF.

V gene TRBV12-3 or TRBV12-4 combines with J gene TRBJ2-6; the D is unclear. V lost 3 bases, J lost 4 bases, and 1 base lay in between. The CDR3 has 12 residues. As DNA, the CDR3 is TGTGCCAGCAGTTTGGGGGCCAACGTCCTGACTTTC. Protein: CASSLGANVLTF.

The chain uses TRBV5-4 and TRBJ2-3, with a possible D match to TRBD2 (7 bases). V was shortened by 4 bases and J by 8 bases, with 20 bases between the two germline ends. This CDR3 spans 15 amino acids. Germline V gene data show CDR1 as SGHNT and CDR2 as YYREEE (reference sequence). The CDR3 here is CASSTGGGGATTQYF. The CDR3 DNA reads TGTGCCAGCAGCACGGGGGGCGGGGGAGCGACTACGCAGTATTTT.

The chain links TRBV28 to TRBJ1-2; D may be TRBD1 (6 bases). This CDR3 spans 12 amino acids. Germline CDR1 and CDR2: MDHEN and SYDVKM. The DNA for the CDR3 is TGTGCTCAACCCCAGGACAGCTATGGCTACACCTTC. It codes for CAQPQDSYGYTF.

This clone was detected many times. The chain is built from TRBV30 and TRBJ1-1, with unresolved D. Trimming removed 1 base from V and 7 bases from J, with 7 bases in between. Germline values: CDR1 GTSNPN, CDR2 SVGIG (reference sequence). This CDR3 region has 11 residues. CDR3 residues: CAWSARGEAFF. Here the CDR3 DNA reads TGTGCCTGGAGTGCCCGGGGTGAAGCTTTCTTT.

The rearrangement links TRBV10-3 to TRBJ1-2, with TRBD1 as a possible D gene (6 bases). V was trimmed by 3 bases and J by 6 bases, leaving 11 bases between them. The CDR3 spans 13 residues. CDR1 is ENHRY and CDR2 is SYGVKD in the germline V gene. CDR3 nucleotides: TGTGCCATCAGTGAATTGGGGGCAAATGGCTACACCTTC. It translates to CAISELGANGYTF.